The sequence of this TCR beta chain was determined in a study of blood T cell repertoires in COVID-19. The V gene's germline CDR1 is SQVTM and CDR2 ANQGSEA. The CDR3 runs 14 residues. The V end was cut by 1 base, the J end by 4 bases, with 13 bases between. Using immunoSEQ multiplex PCR, the repertoire was profiled, and TCRdb retains in-frame clones only, with some absent. The sample records 60,000 to 65,000 clones, 79% being singletons. Sequences were obtained from peripheral blood. The rearrangement uses TRBV29-1 and TRBJ1-1; D may be TRBD1 (5 bases). This clonotype originated in an elderly woman with active or convalescent COVID-19. This CDR3 is CSVEGGGGATEAFF. The DNA for the CDR3 is TGCAGCGTTGAAGGGGGCGGGGGAGCCACTGAAGCTTTCTTT. Full variable domain (remainder filled in from reference TRBV29-1 and TRBJ1-1): SAVISQKPSRDICQRGTSLTIQCQVDSQVTMMFWYRQQPGQSLTLIATANQGSEATYESGFVIDKFPISRPNLTFSTLTVSNMSPEDSSIYLCSVEGGGGATEAFFGQGTRLTVV.